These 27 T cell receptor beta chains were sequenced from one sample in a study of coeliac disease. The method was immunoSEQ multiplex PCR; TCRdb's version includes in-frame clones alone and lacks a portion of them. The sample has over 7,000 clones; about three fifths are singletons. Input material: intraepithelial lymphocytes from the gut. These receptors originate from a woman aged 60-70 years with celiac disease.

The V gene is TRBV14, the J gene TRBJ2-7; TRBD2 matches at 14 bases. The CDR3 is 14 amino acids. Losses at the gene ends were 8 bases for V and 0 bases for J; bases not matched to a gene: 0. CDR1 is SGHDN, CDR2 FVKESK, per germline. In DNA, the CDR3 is TGTGCCAGCGGACTAGCGGGGGGCTCCTACGAGCAGTACTTC. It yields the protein CASGLAGGSYEQYF.

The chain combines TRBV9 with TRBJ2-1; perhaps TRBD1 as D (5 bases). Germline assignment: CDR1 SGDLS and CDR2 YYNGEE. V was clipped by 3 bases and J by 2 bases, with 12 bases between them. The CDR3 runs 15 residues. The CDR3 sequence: CASSAAGSTYNEQFF. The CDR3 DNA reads TGTGCCAGCAGCGCTGCAGGGTCTACCTACAATGAGCAGTTCTTC.

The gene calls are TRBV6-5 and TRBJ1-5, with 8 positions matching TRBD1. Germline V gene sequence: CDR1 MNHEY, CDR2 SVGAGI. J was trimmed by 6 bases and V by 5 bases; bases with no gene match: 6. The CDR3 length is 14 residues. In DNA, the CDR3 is TGTGCCAGCAGTCCCGACAGGGGAACTCAGCCCCAGCATTTT. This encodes CASSPDRGTQPQHF.

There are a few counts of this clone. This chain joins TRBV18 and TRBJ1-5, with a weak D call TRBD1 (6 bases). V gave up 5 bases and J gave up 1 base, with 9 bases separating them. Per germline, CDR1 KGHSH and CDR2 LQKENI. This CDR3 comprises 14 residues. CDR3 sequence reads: CASSGQGSNQPQHF. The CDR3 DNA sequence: TGTGCCAGCTCAGGCCAGGGGAGCAATCAGCCCCAGCATTTT.

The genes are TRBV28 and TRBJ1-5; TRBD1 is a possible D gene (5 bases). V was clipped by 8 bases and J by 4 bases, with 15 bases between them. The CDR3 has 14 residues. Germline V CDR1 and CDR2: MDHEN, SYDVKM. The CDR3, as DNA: TGTGCCAGCCACACACAGGTAAAAAATCAGCCCCAGCATTTT. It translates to CASHTQVKNQPQHF.

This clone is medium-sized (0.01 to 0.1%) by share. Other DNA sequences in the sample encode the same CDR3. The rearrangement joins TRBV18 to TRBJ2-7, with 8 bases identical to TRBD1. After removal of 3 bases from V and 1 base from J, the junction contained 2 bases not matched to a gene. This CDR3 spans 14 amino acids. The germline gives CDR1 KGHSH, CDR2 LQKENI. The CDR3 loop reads CASSPYRGSYEQYF. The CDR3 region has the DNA TGTGCCAGCTCACCCTACAGGGGGTCCTACGAGCAGTACTTC.

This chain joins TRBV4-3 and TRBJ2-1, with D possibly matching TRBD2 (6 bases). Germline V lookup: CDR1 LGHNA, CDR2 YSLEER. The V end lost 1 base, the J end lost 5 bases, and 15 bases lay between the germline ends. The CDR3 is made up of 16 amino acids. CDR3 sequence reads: CASSQGWRVGDNEQFF. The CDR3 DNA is TGCGCCAGCAGCCAAGGTTGGAGGGTAGGAGACAATGAGCAGTTCTTC.

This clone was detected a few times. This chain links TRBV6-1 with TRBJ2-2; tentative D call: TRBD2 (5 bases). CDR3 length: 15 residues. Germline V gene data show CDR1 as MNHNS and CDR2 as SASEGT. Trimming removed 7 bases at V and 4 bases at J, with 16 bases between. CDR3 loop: CASNEGAGTTGELFF. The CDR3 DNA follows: TGTGCCAGCAACGAGGGTGCGGGTACCACCGGGGAGCTGTTTTTT.

This CDR3 reads CASSPQTDTDTQYF. The CDR3, as DNA: TGCGCCAGTTCGCCACAGACAGACACAGATACGCAGTATTTT. The V call is TRBV5-1, the J call TRBJ2-3; D might be TRBD1 (5 bases). Germline V gene data show CDR1 as SGHRS and CDR2 as YFSETQ. The CDR3 is 14 amino acids. Trimming stripped 8 bases from V and 2 bases from J, with 15 bases between.

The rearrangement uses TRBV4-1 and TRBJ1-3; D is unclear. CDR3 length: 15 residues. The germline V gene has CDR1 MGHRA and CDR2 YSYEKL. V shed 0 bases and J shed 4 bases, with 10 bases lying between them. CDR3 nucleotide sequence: TGCGCCAGCAGCCAAGATATATTGGGCGGAAACACCATATATTTT. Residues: CASSQDILGGNTIYF.

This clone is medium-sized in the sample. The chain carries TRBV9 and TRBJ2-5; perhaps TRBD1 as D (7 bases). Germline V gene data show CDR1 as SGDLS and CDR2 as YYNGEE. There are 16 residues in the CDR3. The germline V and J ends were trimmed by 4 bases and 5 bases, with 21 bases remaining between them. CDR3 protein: CASSLARAGGWETQYF. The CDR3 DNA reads TGTGCCAGCAGCCTAGCGCGGGCAGGGGGGTGGGAGACCCAGTACTTC. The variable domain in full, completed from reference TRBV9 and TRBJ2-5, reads DSGVTQTPKHLITATGQRVTLRCSPRSGDLSVYWYQQSLDQGLQFLIQYYNGEERAKGNILERFSAQQFPDLHSELNLSSLELGDSALYFCASSLARAGGWETQYFGPGTRLLVL.

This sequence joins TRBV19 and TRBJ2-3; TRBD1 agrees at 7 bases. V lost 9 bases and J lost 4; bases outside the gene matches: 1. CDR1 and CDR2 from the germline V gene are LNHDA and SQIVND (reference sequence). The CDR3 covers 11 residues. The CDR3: CASTGADTQYF. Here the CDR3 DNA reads TGTGCCAGCACAGGGGCAGATACGCAGTATTTT.

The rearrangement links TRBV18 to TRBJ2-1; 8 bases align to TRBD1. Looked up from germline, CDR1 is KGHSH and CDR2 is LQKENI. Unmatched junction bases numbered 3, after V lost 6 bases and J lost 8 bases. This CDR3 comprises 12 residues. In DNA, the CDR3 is TGTGCCAGCTCGCTGGACAGGGATGAGCAGTTCTTC. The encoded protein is CASSLDRDEQFF.

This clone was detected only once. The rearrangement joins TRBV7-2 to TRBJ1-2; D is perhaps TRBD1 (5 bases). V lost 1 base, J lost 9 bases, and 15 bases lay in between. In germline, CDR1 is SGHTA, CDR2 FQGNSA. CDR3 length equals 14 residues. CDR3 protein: CASSLGGVRGSYTF. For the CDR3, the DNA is TGTGCCAGCAGCTTAGGGGGGGTTCGGGGCAGCTACACCTTC.

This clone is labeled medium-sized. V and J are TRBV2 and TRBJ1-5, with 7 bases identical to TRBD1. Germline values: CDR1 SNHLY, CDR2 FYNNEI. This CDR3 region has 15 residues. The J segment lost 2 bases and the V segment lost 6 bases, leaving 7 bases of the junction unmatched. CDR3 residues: CASREQGPGNQPQHF. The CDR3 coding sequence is TGTGCCAGCAGGGAACAGGGGCCCGGCAATCAGCCCCAGCATTTT.

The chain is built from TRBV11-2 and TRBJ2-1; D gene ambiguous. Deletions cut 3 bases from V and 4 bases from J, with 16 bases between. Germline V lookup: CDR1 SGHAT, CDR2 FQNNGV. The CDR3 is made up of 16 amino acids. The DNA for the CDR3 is TGTGCCAGCAGCTTCAGCTTGAGAGGCAGATACAATGAGCAGTTCTTC. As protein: CASSFSLRGRYNEQFF.

CDR3 sequence (DNA): TGCGCCAGCAGTGAATCAGCGGGGGACAATGAGCAGTTCTTC. Translation: CASSESAGDNEQFF. The chain carries TRBV10-2 and TRBJ2-1; 8 nucleotides match TRBD2. CDR3 length: 14 amino acids. Germline CDR1 is WSHSY and CDR2 is SAAADI. With V trimmed by 3 bases and J by 5 bases, 3 bases remained unmatched.

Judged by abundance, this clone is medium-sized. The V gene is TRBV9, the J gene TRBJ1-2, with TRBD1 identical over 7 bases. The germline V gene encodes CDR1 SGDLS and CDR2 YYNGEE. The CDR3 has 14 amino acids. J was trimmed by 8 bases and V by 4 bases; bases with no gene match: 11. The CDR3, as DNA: TGTGCCAGCAGCACCTCGACAGGGCTTGACGGCTACACCTTC. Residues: CASSTSTGLDGYTF.

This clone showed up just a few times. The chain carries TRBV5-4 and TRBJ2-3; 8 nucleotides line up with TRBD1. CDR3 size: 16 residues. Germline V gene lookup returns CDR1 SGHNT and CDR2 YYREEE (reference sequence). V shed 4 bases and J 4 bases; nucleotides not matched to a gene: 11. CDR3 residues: CASSGTTGAPADTQYF. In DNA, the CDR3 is TGTGCCAGCAGCGGAACGACAGGGGCCCCCGCAGATACGCAGTATTTT.

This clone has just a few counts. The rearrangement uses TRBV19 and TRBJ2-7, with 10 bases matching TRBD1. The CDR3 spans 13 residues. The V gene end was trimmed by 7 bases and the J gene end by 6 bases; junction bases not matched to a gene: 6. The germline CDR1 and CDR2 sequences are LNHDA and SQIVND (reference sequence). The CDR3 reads CASNSDRGSEQYF. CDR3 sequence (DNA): TGTGCCAGTAACTCGGACAGGGGGAGCGAGCAGTACTTC.

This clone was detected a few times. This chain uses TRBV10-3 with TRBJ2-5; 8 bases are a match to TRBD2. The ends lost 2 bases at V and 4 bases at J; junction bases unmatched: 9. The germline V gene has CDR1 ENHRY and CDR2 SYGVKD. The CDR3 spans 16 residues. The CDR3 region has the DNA TGTGCCATCAGTGAGGATGGGCGGGGGGCGCGAGAGACCCAGTACTTC. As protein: CAISEDGRGARETQYF.

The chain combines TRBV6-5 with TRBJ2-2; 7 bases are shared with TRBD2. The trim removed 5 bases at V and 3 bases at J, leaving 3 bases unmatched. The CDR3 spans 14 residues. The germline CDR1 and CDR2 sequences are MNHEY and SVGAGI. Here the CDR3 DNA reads TGTGCCAGCAGTGGTCGGGGGGACACCGGGGAGCTGTTTTTT. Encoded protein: CASSGRGDTGELFF.

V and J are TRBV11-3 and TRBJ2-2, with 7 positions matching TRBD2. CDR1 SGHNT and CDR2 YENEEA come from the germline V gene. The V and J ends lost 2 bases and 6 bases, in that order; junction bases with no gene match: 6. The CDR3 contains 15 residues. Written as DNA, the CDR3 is TGTGCCAGCAGCTTAAGGCAGGGAGGGGCCGGGGAGCTGTTTTTT. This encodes CASSLRQGGAGELFF. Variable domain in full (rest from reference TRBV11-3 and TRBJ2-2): EAGVVQSPRYKIIEKKQPVAFWCNPISGHNTLYWYLQNLGQGPELLIRYENEEAVDDSQLPKDRFSAERLKGVDSTLKIQPAELGDSAVYLCASSLRQGGAGELFFGEGSRLTVL.

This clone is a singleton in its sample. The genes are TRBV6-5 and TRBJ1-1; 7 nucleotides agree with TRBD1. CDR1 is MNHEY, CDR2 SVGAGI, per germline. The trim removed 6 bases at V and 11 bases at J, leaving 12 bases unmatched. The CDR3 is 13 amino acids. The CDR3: CASRPDRVVSAFF. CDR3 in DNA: TGTGCCAGCAGACCCGACAGGGTAGTGTCGGCTTTCTTT.

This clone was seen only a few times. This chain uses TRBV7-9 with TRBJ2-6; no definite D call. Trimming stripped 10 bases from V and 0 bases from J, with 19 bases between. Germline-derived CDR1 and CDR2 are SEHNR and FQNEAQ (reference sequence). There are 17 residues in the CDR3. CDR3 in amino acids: CATQLPGTASGANVLTF. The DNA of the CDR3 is TGTGCCACCCAGCTTCCCGGTACAGCCTCTGGGGCCAACGTCCTGACTTTC.

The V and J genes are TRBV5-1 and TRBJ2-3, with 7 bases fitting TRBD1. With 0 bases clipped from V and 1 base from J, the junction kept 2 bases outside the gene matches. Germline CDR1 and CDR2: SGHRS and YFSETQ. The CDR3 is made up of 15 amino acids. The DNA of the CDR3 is TGCGCCAGCAGCTTGGCAGGACAGGGCACAGATACGCAGTATTTT. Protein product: CASSLAGQGTDTQYF.

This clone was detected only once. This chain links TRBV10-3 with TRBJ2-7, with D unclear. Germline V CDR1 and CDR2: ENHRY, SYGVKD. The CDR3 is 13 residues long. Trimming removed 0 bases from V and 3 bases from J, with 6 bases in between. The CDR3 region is CAISESPSYEQYF. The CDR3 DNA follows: TGTGCCATCAGTGAGTCTCCCAGCTACGAGCAGTACTTC.